This paragraph covers one T cell receptor beta chain sequence. Its antigen remains unidentified. The CDR3 is 16 amino acids. The V and J ends lost 6 bases and 0 bases, in that order; junction bases with no gene match: 6. CDR1 and CDR2 from the germline V gene are ENHRY and SYGVKD. The method was immunoSEQ multiplex PCR; TCRdb's version includes in-frame clones alone and lacks a portion of them. The table has some 56,000 clones, 80% to 90% seen once. This record comes from a study of T cells in localized non-small cell lung cancer. Study results and limitations: Among blood samples, higher T cell density accompanied longer overall survival. Heterogeneity is still possible, as just one tumor region was sequenced. Detection in adjacent lung was observed for a median approximately 52 of the top 100 tumor clones. The study found T cell clonality highest in uninvolved adjacent lung, above tumor.

The chain is built from TRBV10-3 and TRBJ1-1, with 11 positions matching TRBD1. This sequence originates from a woman aged 35-70 years with stage I lung adenocarcinoma. The sample here was peripheral blood, taken before any cancer treatment. CDR3 amino acids: CAISGQGAAMNTEAFF. The CDR3 region has the DNA TGTGCCATCAGCGGACAGGGGGCGGCTATGAACACTGAAGCTTTCTTT.